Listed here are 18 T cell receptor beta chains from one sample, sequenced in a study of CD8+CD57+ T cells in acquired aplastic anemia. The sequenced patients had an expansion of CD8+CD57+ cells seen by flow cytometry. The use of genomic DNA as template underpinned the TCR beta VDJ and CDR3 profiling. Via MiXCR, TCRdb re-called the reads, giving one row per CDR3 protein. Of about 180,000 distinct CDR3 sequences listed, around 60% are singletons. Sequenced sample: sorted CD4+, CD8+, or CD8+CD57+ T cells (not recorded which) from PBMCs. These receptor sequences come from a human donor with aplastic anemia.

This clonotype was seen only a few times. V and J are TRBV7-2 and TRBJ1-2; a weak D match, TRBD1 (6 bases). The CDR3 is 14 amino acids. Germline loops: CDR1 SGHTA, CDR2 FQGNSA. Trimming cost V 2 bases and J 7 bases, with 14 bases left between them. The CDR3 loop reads CASSLLRGGSGYTF. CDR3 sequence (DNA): TGTGCCAGCAGCTTACTCAGGGGAGGGAGTGGCTACACCTTC.

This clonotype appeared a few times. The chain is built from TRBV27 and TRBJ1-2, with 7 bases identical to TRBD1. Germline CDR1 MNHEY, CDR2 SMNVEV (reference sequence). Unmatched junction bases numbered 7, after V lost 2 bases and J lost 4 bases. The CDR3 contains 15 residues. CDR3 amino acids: CASSLMTGPFYGYTF. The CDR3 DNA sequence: TGTGCCAGCAGTTTAATGACAGGGCCATTCTATGGCTACACCTTC.

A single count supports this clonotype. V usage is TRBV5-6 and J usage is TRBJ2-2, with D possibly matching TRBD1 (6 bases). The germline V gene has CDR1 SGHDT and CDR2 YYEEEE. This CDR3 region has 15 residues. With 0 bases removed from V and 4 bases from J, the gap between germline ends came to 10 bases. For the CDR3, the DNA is TGTGCCAGCAGCTTGGCCAGGGACACCACCGGGGAGCTGTTTTTT. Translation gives CASSLARDTTGELFF.

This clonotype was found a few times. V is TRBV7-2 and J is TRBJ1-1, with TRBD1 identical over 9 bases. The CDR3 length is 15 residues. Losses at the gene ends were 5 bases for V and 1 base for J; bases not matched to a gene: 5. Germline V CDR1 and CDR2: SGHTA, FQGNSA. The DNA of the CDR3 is TGTGCCAGCAGCGCTGGGACAGGGTGGAACACTGAAGCTTTCTTT. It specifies CASSAGTGWNTEAFF. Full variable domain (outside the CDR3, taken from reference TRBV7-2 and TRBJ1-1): GAGVSQSPSNKVTEKGKDVELRCDPISGHTALYWYRQSLGQGLEFLIYFQGNSAPDKSGLPSDRFSAERTGGSVSTLTIQRTQQEDSAVYLCASSAGTGWNTEAFFGQGTRLTVV.

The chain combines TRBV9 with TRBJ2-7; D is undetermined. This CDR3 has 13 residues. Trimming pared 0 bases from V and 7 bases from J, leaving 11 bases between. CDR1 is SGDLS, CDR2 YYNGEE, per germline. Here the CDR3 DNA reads TGTGCCAGCAGCGTAGATGTGGGCCTGGAGCAGTACTTC. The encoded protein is CASSVDVGLEQYF.

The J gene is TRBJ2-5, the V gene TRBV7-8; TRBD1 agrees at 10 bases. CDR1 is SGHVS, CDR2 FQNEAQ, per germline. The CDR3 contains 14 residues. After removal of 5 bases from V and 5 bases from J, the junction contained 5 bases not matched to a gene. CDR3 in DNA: TGTGCCAGCAGCCCGACAGGGGGCTGGGAGACCCAGTACTTC. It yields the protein CASSPTGGWETQYF.

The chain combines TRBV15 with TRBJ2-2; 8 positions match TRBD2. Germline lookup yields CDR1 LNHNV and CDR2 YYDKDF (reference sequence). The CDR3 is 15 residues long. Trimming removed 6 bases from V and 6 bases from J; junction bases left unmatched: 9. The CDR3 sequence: CATSPTGGLAGELFF. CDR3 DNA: TGTGCCACCAGTCCAACGGGAGGGTTGGCCGGGGAGCTGTTTTTT.

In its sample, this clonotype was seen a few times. This CDR3 is CASSLPGANVLTF. The CDR3 nucleotides are TGTGCCAGCAGCTTGCCCGGGGCCAACGTCCTGACTTTC. The rearrangement uses TRBV5-8 and TRBJ2-6; D is ambiguous. The CDR3 length is 13 residues. The germline CDR1 and CDR2 sequences are SGHTS and YDEGEE. The ends were cut back, 1 base at V and 4 bases at J, with 3 bases in the middle.

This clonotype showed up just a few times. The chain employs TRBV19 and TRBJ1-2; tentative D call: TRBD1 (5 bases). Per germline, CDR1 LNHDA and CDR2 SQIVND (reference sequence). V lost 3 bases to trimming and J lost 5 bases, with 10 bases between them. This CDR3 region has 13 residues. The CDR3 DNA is TGTGCCAGTAGTATGACAGAGAGGTATGGCTACACCTTC. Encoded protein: CASSMTERYGYTF.

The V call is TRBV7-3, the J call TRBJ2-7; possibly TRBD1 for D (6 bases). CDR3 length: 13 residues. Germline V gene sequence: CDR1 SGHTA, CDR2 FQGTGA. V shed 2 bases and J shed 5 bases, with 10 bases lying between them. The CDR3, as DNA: TGTGCCAGCAGCTTAGCCCAGGGGCACGAGCAGTACTTC. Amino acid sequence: CASSLAQGHEQYF.

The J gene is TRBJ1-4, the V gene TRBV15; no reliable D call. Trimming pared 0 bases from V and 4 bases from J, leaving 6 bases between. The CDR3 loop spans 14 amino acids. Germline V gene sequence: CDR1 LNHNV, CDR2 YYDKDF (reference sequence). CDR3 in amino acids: CATSRERGNEKLFF. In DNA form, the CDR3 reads TGTGCCACCAGCAGAGAGCGGGGTAATGAAAAACTGTTTTTT.

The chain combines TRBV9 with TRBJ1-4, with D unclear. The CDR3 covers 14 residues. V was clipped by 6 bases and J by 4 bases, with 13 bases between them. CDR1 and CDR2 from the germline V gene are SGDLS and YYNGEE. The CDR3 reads CASTKALVNEKLFF. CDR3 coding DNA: TGTGCCAGCACAAAGGCGTTAGTTAATGAAAAACTGTTTTTT.

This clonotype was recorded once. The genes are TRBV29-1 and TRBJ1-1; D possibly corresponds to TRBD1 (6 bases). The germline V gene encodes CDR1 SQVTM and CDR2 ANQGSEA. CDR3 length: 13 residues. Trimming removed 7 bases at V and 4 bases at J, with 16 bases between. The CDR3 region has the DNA TGCAGCGGTGGACAGTCCCTGGGCACTGAAGCTTTCTTT. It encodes CSGGQSLGTEAFF.

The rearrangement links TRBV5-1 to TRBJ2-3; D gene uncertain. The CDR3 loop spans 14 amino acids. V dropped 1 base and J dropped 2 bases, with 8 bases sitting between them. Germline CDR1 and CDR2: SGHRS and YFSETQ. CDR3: CASSLSALTDTQYF. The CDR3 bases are TGCGCCAGCAGCTTGTCGGCTCTCACAGATACGCAGTATTTT.

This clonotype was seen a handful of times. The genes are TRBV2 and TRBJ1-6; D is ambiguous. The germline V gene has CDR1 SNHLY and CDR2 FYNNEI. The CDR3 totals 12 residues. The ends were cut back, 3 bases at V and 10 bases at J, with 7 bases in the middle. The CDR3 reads CASSEVWSPLHF. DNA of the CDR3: TGTGCCAGCAGTGAGGTGTGGTCACCCCTCCACTTT.

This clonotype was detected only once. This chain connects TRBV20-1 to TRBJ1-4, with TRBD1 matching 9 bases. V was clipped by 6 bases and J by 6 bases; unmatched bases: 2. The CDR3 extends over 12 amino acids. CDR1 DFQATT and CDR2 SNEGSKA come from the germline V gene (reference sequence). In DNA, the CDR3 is TGCAGTGCCTGGGACAGGGATGAAAAACTGTTTTTT. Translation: CSAWDRDEKLFF.

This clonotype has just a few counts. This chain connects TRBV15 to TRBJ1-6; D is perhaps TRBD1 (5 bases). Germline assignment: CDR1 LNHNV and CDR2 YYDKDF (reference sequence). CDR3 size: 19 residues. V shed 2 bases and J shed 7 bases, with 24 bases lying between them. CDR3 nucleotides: TGTGCCACCAGCAGACGACCGACAGTAGGACAAATGGGGAATTCACCCCTCCACTTT. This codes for CATSRRPTVGQMGNSPLHF.

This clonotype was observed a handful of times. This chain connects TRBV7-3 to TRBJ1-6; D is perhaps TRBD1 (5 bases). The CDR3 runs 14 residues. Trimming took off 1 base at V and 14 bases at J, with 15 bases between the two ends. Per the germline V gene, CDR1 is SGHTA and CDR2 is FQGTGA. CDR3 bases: TGTGCCAGCAGCTTAAGCGGGGCTGGTATGACCCTCCACTTT. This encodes CASSLSGAGMTLHF.